The sequence of this T cell receptor beta chain was determined in a study of T cells in Graves' hyperthyroidism and ophthalmopathy (dated by TCRdb to between 2019 and 2020). Concerning the study at large: Peripheral blood samples were taken at the time of initial diagnosis, prior to any treatment. To identify TCR V-J signatures that set the groups apart, the researchers used a discovery cohort of 90 to 100 patients, made up of roughly 40 with Graves' ophthalmopathy and approximately 57 with stable Graves' hyperthyroidism. Prospective prediction of ophthalmopathy was tested in an independent validation cohort of some 20 hyperthyroidism patients and some 17 patients who later progressed to ophthalmopathy. For training and testing, the 100 or so patients in the discovery cohort were randomly divided in a 7:3 ratio. In addition, the study compared T-cell repertoires in thyroid tissue and in blood from about 6 Graves' hyperthyroidism patients. Once sampling was done, hyperthyroidism patients were given methimazole at a starting dose of 30 mg daily, whereas ophthalmopathy patients were given high-dose intravenous methylprednisolone. TCR Vbeta CDR3 sequencing of 120 to 150 peripheral blood samples (over 40 ophthalmopathy, 75 hyperthyroidism and about 17 progressor patients) is reported in the paper. Overall results and qualifications from the work: In validation, progression to ophthalmopathy was predicted by the model with roughly 71% sensitivity and roughly 76% specificity, a median of about 6.8 months before onset. Blood samples also contained most of the expanded thyroid clonotypes (frequency above 0.001), which suggests that blood repertoires may reflect thyroid immune responses. A model built on a 13 V-J signature distinguished ophthalmopathy from stable hyperthyroidism, reaching approximately 89% sensitivity and 81.08% specificity in cross-validation and 80%/75% in testing. No statistical method was used to set the sample size in advance, and investigators knew the group allocation.

This clonotype was counted a few times. Its antigen is still unknown. No qualities accompany the bases; no much larger clone lies one base away. The TCR beta CDR3 regions were amplified from RNA transcripts. For the first round of RT-PCR on the TCR CDR3, the HTBI primer set was used together with the Qiagen OneStep RT-PCR kit. Libraries were constructed in a second round of multiplex PCR, after which size selection and purification were carried out. Paired-end sequencing of the libraries was performed with 100 bp reads on an Illumina HiSeq2000. The original pipeline was this. Raw data were processed with SOAPnuke, discarding reads with adapters, uncalled bases, mean Phred below 15, or no exact constant-primer or identifier match. COPE v1.2.5 was used to merge high-quality paired reads, and clonotypes were defined as unique nucleotide sequences. MiTCR v1.1 was used to align the clonotypes against IMGT TRBV, TRBD and TRBJ reference segments. The analysis was restricted to V-J combinations with a frequency above 0.0001, which together covered just over 98% of the repertoires. A TCS score was defined as the ratio of F50 (clonal expansion) to E x V (chaos), with BLOSUM62-based TCRdist applied between CDR3 peptides within each V-J. Welch's t-statistics and random forest reduced around 550 V-J features to about 13, which were used in a naive Bayes classifier (R e1071). TCRdb reanalyzed the raw reads on its own, using fastp at Q25 for trimming and MiXCR for clone calling, and kept in-frame beta chains. Every distinct CDR3 protein forms one entry, paired with its most common genes and DNA. It is TCRdb's table, rather than the study itself, that gives the V and J calls and clone size. For this sample the table gives over 150,000 distinct CDR3 sequences, of which about a sixth were detected only once. Approximately 28% of the sample belongs to the ten largest clones.

A patient counted as having stable Graves' hyperthyroidism if no progression to ophthalmopathy occurred over 18 months of follow-up. Hyperthyroidism patients were aged 18 to 65 years and newly diagnosed, with disease duration of less than 2 months. Any patient with an uncontrolled infection, another autoimmune disease, pregnancy or lactation was excluded. Diagnoses were established on the basis of clinical symptoms, serum thyroxine and TRAb, thyroid ultrasound, and orbital computed tomography. Ficoll-Paque density gradient centrifugation was used to isolate PBMCs from 8.5 to 10 ml of fresh peripheral blood. Total RNA was extracted using Trizol reagent, and RNA quality was assessed on an Agilent 2100 Bioanalyzer. This TCR was sampled from a woman aged 45-65 years with Graves' hyperthyroidism. Input material: blood.

The CDR3 loop reads CASSLALRGGDHDEQFF. The sequenced DNA is TGTGCCAGCAGCTTAGCGCTCAGGGGAGGGGACCACGATGAGCAGTTCTTC. This sequence uses TRBV7-9 and TRBJ2-1; TRBD2 could be the D gene, as 7 bases match. The CDR3 holds 17 amino acids from the cysteine to the phenylalanine. Left in the record is the CDR3 DNA by itself, 51 bases read in frame from the first base. Based on the germline V gene (reference sequence), the CDR1 and CDR2 sequences are SEHNR and FQNEAQ. V gives up 0 bases and J gives up 8 bases, and the segment between their germline ends measures 20 bases.